This is a list of T cell receptor beta chains from one sample in a study of cytomegalovirus exposure and HLA in healthy donors. Generated by immunoSEQ multiplex PCR, the TCRdb table keeps only in-frame clones and is missing some. The sample contains around 150,000 clones, over 70% of which appear only once. The sequenced material came from PBMCs. Source of these receptors: a man aged 25-45 years in good health and CMV-seropositive. CDR3s include the opening cysteine and the closing phenylalanine or tryptophan. The D gene is left open where the match is weak. Rows may omit the clone size; those that give it use once, few, many or a size class.

J gene: TRBJ2-5
V gene: TRBV4-1
D gene: TRBD2
clone size: .
CDR3 DNA: TGCGCCAGCAGCCAGAGTTCCGGGGGGACCCAAGAGACCCAGTACTTC
CDR3 protein: CASSQSSGGTQETQYF

J gene: TRBJ2-1
V gene: TRBV25-1
D gene: .
clone size: .
CDR3 DNA: TGTGCCAGCAGTGAAGTTGACGGGAGTTCGGGTGAGCAGTTCTTC
CDR3 protein: CASSEVDGSSGEQFF

J gene: TRBJ1-2
V gene: TRBV5-1
D gene: TRBD1
clone size: .
CDR3 DNA: TGCGCCAGCAGCTTCACAGGGGGCGACTATGGCTACACCTTC
CDR3 protein: CASSFTGGDYGYTF

J gene: TRBJ1-5
V gene: TRBV28
D gene: .
clone size: .
CDR3 DNA: TGTGCCAGCAGTCAAAGACCAGGGCCCAATCAGCCCCAGCATTTT
CDR3 protein: CASSQRPGPNQPQHF

J gene: TRBJ1-6
V gene: TRBV6-5
D gene: .
clone size: .
CDR3 DNA: TGTGCCAGCAGTCCCAGTCTTTATTCACCCCTCCACTTT
CDR3 protein: CASSPSLYSPLHF

J gene: TRBJ2-7
V gene: TRBV19
D gene: TRBD1
clone size: .
CDR3 DNA: TGTGCCAGTAGTGACAGGGAGTTCGAGCAGTACTTC
CDR3 protein: CASSDREFEQYF

J gene: TRBJ2-5
V gene: TRBV19
D gene: .
clone size: .
CDR3 DNA: TGTGCCAGTAGTATAGCGGGAAGAGATCCTCTTCAAGAGACCCAGTACTTC
CDR3 protein: CASSIAGRDPLQETQYF

J gene: TRBJ2-7
V gene: TRBV4-2
D gene: TRBD2
clone size: .
CDR3 DNA: TGTGCCAGCAGCCAAGGACTAGCGGGCTACGAGCAGTACTTC
CDR3 protein: CASSQGLAGYEQYF

J gene: TRBJ2-1
V gene: TRBV15
D gene: .
clone size: .
CDR3 DNA: TGTGCCACCACCCAGGGCGTTGAGCAGTTCTTC
CDR3 protein: CATTQGVEQFF

J gene: TRBJ2-5
V gene: TRBV18
D gene: .
clone size: .
CDR3 DNA: TGTGCCAGCTCATATACAGGGATGGGTGAGACCCAGTACTTC
CDR3 protein: CASSYTGMGETQYF

J gene: TRBJ1-2
V gene: TRBV30
D gene: TRBD1
clone size: .
CDR3 DNA: TGTGCCTGGAGTGTATACATAGGGACAGGGGACAGCTACACCTTC
CDR3 protein: CAWSVYIGTGDSYTF

J gene: TRBJ2-1
V gene: TRBV6-6
D gene: TRBD2
clone size: .
CDR3 DNA: TGTGCCAGCAGTTACTCTACGAAGCGGGACCACAATGAGCAGTTCTTC
CDR3 protein: CASSYSTKRDHNEQFF

J gene: TRBJ2-1
V gene: TRBV27
D gene: TRBD1
clone size: .
CDR3 DNA: TGTGCCAGCAGTACCCGGACAGGGGGCAGTGAGCAGTTCTTC
CDR3 protein: CASSTRTGGSEQFF

J gene: TRBJ1-1
V gene: TRBV9
D gene: .
clone size: .
CDR3 DNA: TGTGCCAGCAGCGTAGGGCAGGGGCAATTCGGCACTGAAGCTTTCTTT
CDR3 protein: CASSVGQGQFGTEAFF

J gene: TRBJ1-1
V gene: TRBV7-9
D gene: .
clone size: .
CDR3 DNA: TGTGCCAGCAGCTTAGCAGGGGCTTACACTGAAGCTTTCTTT
CDR3 protein: CASSLAGAYTEAFF

J gene: TRBJ2-3
V gene: TRBV6-1
D gene: TRBD1
clone size: .
CDR3 DNA: TGTGCCAGCAGTGAAAGAGGACAGGGGGGTACGCAGTATTTT
CDR3 protein: CASSERGQGGTQYF

J gene: TRBJ2-7
V gene: TRBV19
D gene: .
clone size: once
CDR3 DNA: TGTGCCAGTAGTATAGATAAAGTTTTAGCCGGCAGCTCCTACGAGCAGTACTTC
CDR3 protein: CASSIDKVLAGSSYEQYF

J gene: TRBJ1-1
V gene: TRBV5-6
D gene: TRBD1
clone size: .
CDR3 DNA: TGTGCCAGCAGCTCGCGACAGGGCGCGAACACTGAAGCTTTCTTT
CDR3 protein: CASSSRQGANTEAFF

J gene: TRBJ2-1
V gene: TRBV6-1
D gene: TRBD2
clone size: .
CDR3 DNA: TGTGCCAGCAGTGAGGCGGGAGCTGATGAGCAGTTCTTC
CDR3 protein: CASSEAGADEQFF

J gene: TRBJ1-6
V gene: TRBV18
D gene: TRBD1
clone size: .
CDR3 DNA: TGTGCCAGCTCACCGGGGACAGAATCTTCACCCCTCCACTTT
CDR3 protein: CASSPGTESSPLHF

J gene: TRBJ2-6
V gene: TRBV9
D gene: .
clone size: .
CDR3 DNA: TGTGCCAGCAGCTCAGGACAGCGATCTGGGGCCAACGTCCTGACTTTC
CDR3 protein: CASSSGQRSGANVLTF

J gene: TRBJ2-1
V gene: TRBV2
D gene: .
clone size: .
CDR3 DNA: TGTGCCAGCAGTGAAAGTCTACTTTACAATGAGCAGTTCTTC
CDR3 protein: CASSESLLYNEQFF

J gene: TRBJ2-5
V gene: TRBV5-1
D gene: .
clone size: .
CDR3 DNA: TGCGCCAGCAGCTTGGGCGCCAGCGTAGCAGAGACCCAGTACTTC
CDR3 protein: CASSLGASVAETQYF

J gene: TRBJ2-5
V gene: TRBV30
D gene: TRBD1
clone size: few
CDR3 DNA: TGTGCCTGGAACAGCCAGGGGGCTGTAGAGACCCAGTACTTC
CDR3 protein: CAWNSQGAVETQYF

J gene: TRBJ2-1
V gene: TRBV10-3
D gene: TRBD2
clone size: .
CDR3 DNA: TGTGCCATCATGCGGGGGGGCTCCTACAATGAGCAGTTCTTC
CDR3 protein: CAIMRGGSYNEQFF

J gene: TRBJ2-3
V gene: TRBV7-8
D gene: TRBD2
clone size: .
CDR3 DNA: TGTGCCAGCAGCCCCTTTTCGTGGCGGGGGGAAAACACAGATACGCAGTATTTT
CDR3 protein: CASSPFSWRGENTDTQYF

J gene: TRBJ2-3
V gene: TRBV13
D gene: TRBD2
clone size: .
CDR3 DNA: TGTGCCAGCAGCTTAGCGTGGACTAGCGATACAGATACGCAGTATTTT
CDR3 protein: CASSLAWTSDTDTQYF

J gene: TRBJ1-2
V gene: TRBV18
D gene: .
clone size: .
CDR3 DNA: TGTGCCAGCTCACCGACGGACAGCTATGGCTACACCTTC
CDR3 protein: CASSPTDSYGYTF

J gene: TRBJ1-3
V gene: TRBV5-5
D gene: .
clone size: .
CDR3 DNA: TGTGCCAGCAGCTCCGAGGCCCTTGGGTACACCATATATTTT
CDR3 protein: CASSSEALGYTIYF

J gene: TRBJ1-5
V gene: TRBV29-1
D gene: .
clone size: .
CDR3 DNA: TGCAGCGTTCTATTTTCGCGGGGGAGCAATCAGCCCCAGCATTTT
CDR3 protein: CSVLFSRGSNQPQHF

J gene: TRBJ1-5
V gene: TRBV25-1
D gene: .
clone size: once
CDR3 DNA: TGTGCCAGCAGTGAACAGGGAAATCAGCCCCAGCATTTT
CDR3 protein: CASSEQGNQPQHF

J gene: TRBJ2-2
V gene: TRBV27
D gene: TRBD1
clone size: .
CDR3 DNA: TGTGCCAGCAGTGCCAGGGGGCTCAACACCGGGGAGCTGTTTTTT
CDR3 protein: CASSARGLNTGELFF

J gene: TRBJ2-3
V gene: TRBV11-3
D gene: TRBD1
clone size: .
CDR3 DNA: TGTGCCAGCAGCTTGGGGACAGGGGTCGATACGCAGTATTTT
CDR3 protein: CASSLGTGVDTQYF

J gene: TRBJ2-2
V gene: TRBV7-9
D gene: .
clone size: .
CDR3 DNA: TGTTCCAGCAGCCCAACCGGGACACTGAACACCGGGGAGCTGTTTTTT
CDR3 protein: CSSSPTGTLNTGELFF

J gene: TRBJ2-5
V gene: TRBV6-5
D gene: TRBD1
clone size: .
CDR3 DNA: TGTGCCAGCAGTTACCCAGGGGGCGAAGAGACCCAGTACTTC
CDR3 protein: CASSYPGGEETQYF

J gene: TRBJ2-2
V gene: TRBV7-9
D gene: TRBD2
clone size: .
CDR3 DNA: TGTGCCAGCAGCTTAACCCCATTTACTGGCGGGAGGAACACCGGGGAGCTGTTTTTT
CDR3 protein: CASSLTPFTGGRNTGELFF

J gene: TRBJ1-6
V gene: TRBV6-5
D gene: .
clone size: few
CDR3 DNA: TGTGCCAGCACTACGGGGGGGTCTTCACCCCTCCACTTT
CDR3 protein: CASTTGGSSPLHF

J gene: TRBJ2-1
V gene: TRBV28
D gene: TRBD1
clone size: .
CDR3 DNA: TGTGCCAGCAGGGACAGGGCCGGCTACAATGAGCAGTTCTTC
CDR3 protein: CASRDRAGYNEQFF

J gene: TRBJ2-7
V gene: TRBV15
D gene: TRBD2
clone size: .
CDR3 DNA: TGTGCCACCAGCAGTGCAGGGCTAGCGGGACCCTACGAGCAGTACTTC
CDR3 protein: CATSSAGLAGPYEQYF

J gene: TRBJ2-7
V gene: TRBV5-1
D gene: TRBD2
clone size: .
CDR3 DNA: TGCGCCAGCAGCAAGGACCTAGCGGGAAGCTCCTACGAGCAGTACTTC
CDR3 protein: CASSKDLAGSSYEQYF